A single sample gave rise to the 26 T cell receptor beta chains below, sequenced in a study of cytomegalovirus exposure and HLA in healthy donors. The PCR had 60 Vbeta and 13 Jbeta primers. TCRdb keeps only in-frame clones here, not all; method: immunoSEQ multiplex PCR. The sample comprises over 100,000 clones, 73% of which are singletons, and roughly 8% rests with the top ten. Sequences were obtained from PBMCs. The receptor source for this set is a man in his forties in good health and CMV-seronegative.

The genes are TRBV7-2 and TRBJ1-1; D is possibly TRBD1 (5 bases). Trimming removed 6 bases at V and 1 base at J, with 15 bases between. CDR1 and CDR2 from the germline V gene are SGHTA and FQGNSA. The CDR3 is 15 amino acids. The CDR3 loop reads CASRRFVGGNTEAFF. CDR3 sequence (DNA): TGTGCCAGCAGACGATTTGTCGGGGGGAACACTGAAGCTTTCTTT. The complete variable domain, with remaining parts taken from reference TRBV7-2 and TRBJ1-1, reads GAGVSQSPSNKVTEKGKDVELRCDPISGHTALYWYRQSLGQGLEFLIYFQGNSAPDKSGLPSDRFSAERTGGSVSTLTIQRTQQEDSAVYLCASRRFVGGNTEAFFGQGTRLTVV.

V usage is TRBV7-2 and J usage is TRBJ2-2, with a tentative D call TRBD1 (6 bases). CDR3 length: 18 residues. CDR1 SGHTA and CDR2 FQGNSA come from the germline V gene. V lost 1 base and J 4 bases, leaving 19 bases between the germline ends. The chain's CDR3 is CASSLGTFRGSGTGELFF. CDR3 nucleotide sequence: TGTGCCAGCAGCTTAGGTACCTTCAGGGGCTCGGGCACCGGGGAGCTGTTTTTT. Full variable domain (missing parts from reference TRBV7-2 and TRBJ2-2): GAGVSQSPSNKVTEKGKDVELRCDPISGHTALYWYRQSLGQGLEFLIYFQGNSAPDKSGLPSDRFSAERTGGSVSTLTIQRTQQEDSAVYLCASSLGTFRGSGTGELFFGEGSRLTVL.

The chain links TRBV29-1 to TRBJ1-1; 9 nucleotides match TRBD1. Germline V gene sequence: CDR1 SQVTM, CDR2 ANQGSEA. V shed 3 bases, J shed 1 base, and the junction held 3 bases outside the gene matches. The CDR3 is 14 residues long. CDR3 residues: CSVDGTGTNTEAFF. For the CDR3, the DNA is TGCAGCGTTGACGGGACAGGGACGAACACTGAAGCTTTCTTT.

The chain joins TRBV4-2 to TRBJ1-4; 10 bases match TRBD1. Germline CDR1 reads LGHNA; CDR2 reads YNFKEQ. The CDR3 runs 16 residues. V lost 0 bases to trimming and J lost 7 bases; unmatched junction nucleotides: 5. In DNA, the CDR3 is TGTGCCAGCAGCCAAGATTCGGGACAGGGGTCTGAAAAACTGTTTTTT. Its protein is CASSQDSGQGSEKLFF.

V and J are TRBV28 and TRBJ2-2; no clear D gene. The CDR3 has 13 residues. Trimming cost V 4 bases and J 1 base, with 4 bases left between them. Germline values: CDR1 MDHEN, CDR2 SYDVKM. For the CDR3, the DNA is TGTGCCAGCAGTTCGGGGAACACCGGGGAGCTGTTTTTT. Protein sequence: CASSSGNTGELFF.

V usage is TRBV11-1 and J usage is TRBJ2-1, with TRBD2 matching 10 bases. Germline trimming cut 2 bases from V and 7 bases from J; bases unmatched to any gene: 8. The CDR3 sequence is 16 residues long. CDR1 and CDR2 (germline): SGHAT, FQDESV (reference sequence). CDR3 sequence: CASSLLSGGDGNEQFF. The CDR3 bases are TGTGCCAGCAGCTTACTCAGCGGGGGGGACGGGAATGAGCAGTTCTTC.

This clone was seen once. This sequence joins TRBV7-9 and TRBJ1-5; 7 nucleotides agree with TRBD1. There are 16 residues in the CDR3. V shed 0 bases, J shed 7 bases, and the junction held 9 bases outside the gene matches. Germline assignment: CDR1 SEHNR and CDR2 FQNEAQ (reference sequence). The CDR3 here is CASSLARTGVEQPQHF. CDR3 bases: TGTGCCAGCAGCTTAGCCCGGACAGGAGTGGAGCAGCCCCAGCATTTT.

This rearrangement joins TRBV2 to TRBJ1-4, with D perhaps TRBD1 (5 bases). V lost 6 bases to trimming and J lost 0 bases, with 11 bases between them. The CDR3 covers 15 residues. Germline CDR1 reads SNHLY; CDR2 reads FYNNEI. CDR3: CASRVLRATNEKLFF. CDR3 bases: TGTGCCAGCAGAGTGCTCAGGGCAACTAATGAAAAACTGTTTTTT.

This chain uses TRBV19 with TRBJ2-3, with D perhaps TRBD1 (7 bases). Trimming took off 7 bases at V and 1 base at J, with 15 bases between the two ends. This CDR3 is built from 15 residues. Per germline, CDR1 LNHDA and CDR2 SQIVND (reference sequence). CDR3 in DNA: TGTGCCAGTACAAAGGAGGGACAGCGCACAGATACGCAGTATTTT. Its translation is CASTKEGQRTDTQYF.

The chain carries TRBV5-4 and TRBJ2-4, with 11 bases that match TRBD1. The CDR3 spans 15 residues. J was trimmed by 9 bases and V by 0 bases; bases with no gene match: 5. Germline V CDR1 and CDR2: SGHNT, YYREEE (reference sequence). Here the CDR3 reads CASSLGGTGGGIQYF. Written as DNA, the CDR3 is TGTGCCAGCAGCTTGGGGGGGACAGGGGGGGGCATTCAGTACTTC.

The rearrangement uses TRBV7-8 and TRBJ2-5; D is ambiguous. V was clipped by 1 base and J by 8 bases, with 8 bases between them. From germline, CDR1 is SGHVS and CDR2 FQNEAQ. There are 12 residues in the CDR3. CDR3 sequence: CASSLDVLTQYF. CDR3 in DNA: TGTGCCAGCAGCTTAGACGTCCTAACCCAGTACTTC.

The J gene is TRBJ2-3, the V gene TRBV29-1; D is perhaps TRBD1 (5 bases). From germline, CDR1 is SQVTM and CDR2 ANQGSEA. The CDR3 covers 14 residues. Trimming removed 2 bases from V and 6 bases from J, with 15 bases in between. The CDR3 loop reads CSVEWTNTPDTQYF. CDR3 coding DNA: TGCAGCGTTGAATGGACAAATACTCCGGATACGCAGTATTTT.

This clone showed up just a few times. The J gene is TRBJ1-4, the V gene TRBV12-5; 9 positions agree with TRBD1. V shed 4 bases, J shed 7 bases, and the junction held 4 bases outside the gene matches. CDR1 is LGHNT, CDR2 FRNRAP, per germline. The CDR3 runs to 14 residues. This chain's CDR3 is CASGSGQGSEKLFF. Here the CDR3 DNA reads TGTGCTAGTGGTTCCGGACAGGGGAGTGAAAAACTGTTTTTT.

The V call is TRBV2, the J call TRBJ1-5; D unclear. The germline V and J ends were trimmed by 2 bases and 7 bases, with 15 bases remaining between them. Germline-derived CDR1 and CDR2 are SNHLY and FYNNEI. This CDR3 has 15 residues. CDR3 DNA: TGTGCCAGCAGTGAATTCCGGGGTGGATGGCAGCCCCAGCATTTT. It translates to CASSEFRGGWQPQHF.

The rearrangement joins TRBV5-4 to TRBJ1-2; D gene unclear. V lost 6 bases and J lost 9, with 15 bases in between. Per germline, CDR1 SGHNT and CDR2 YYREEE (reference sequence). The CDR3 is 12 residues long. DNA of the CDR3: TGTGCCAGCACCCCCGGCGGAGGAAGCTACACCTTC. Protein product: CASTPGGGSYTF.

This clone appeared a few times. V gene TRBV7-2 combines with J gene TRBJ1-2, with 8 bases identical to TRBD1. The CDR3 runs to 14 residues. V was pared by 2 bases and J by 4 bases, with 3 bases of the junction left unmatched. Germline V gene data show CDR1 as SGHTA and CDR2 as FQGNSA. In nucleotides, the CDR3 is TGTGCCAGCAGCTTACAGGGGGCCACCTATGGCTACACCTTC. This encodes CASSLQGATYGYTF.

V and J are TRBV4-1 and TRBJ2-2; D is uncertain. CDR3 length: 13 residues. Trimming left V 6 bases short and J 0 bases short, with 5 bases between. Germline CDR1 reads MGHRA; CDR2 reads YSYEKL. The DNA of the CDR3 is TGCGCCAGCAGTAACACGAACACCGGGGAGCTGTTTTTT. This codes for CASSNTNTGELFF.

The chain combines TRBV30 with TRBJ1-6, with 8 bases that match TRBD1. The CDR3 contains 17 residues. CDR1 and CDR2 from the germline V gene are GTSNPN and SVGIG (reference sequence). V lost 5 bases, J lost 0 bases, and 9 bases stayed unmatched. The CDR3 loop is CAWAGQGGGSYNSPLHF. The CDR3 coding sequence is TGTGCCTGGGCCGGACAGGGAGGAGGCTCCTATAATTCACCCCTCCACTTT.

The rearrangement links TRBV10-3 to TRBJ1-2; D is perhaps TRBD1 (6 bases). Germline-derived CDR1 and CDR2 are ENHRY and SYGVKD. V lost 0 bases, J lost 4 bases, and 9 bases lay in between. This CDR3 spans 14 amino acids. CDR3 residues: CAISESQDSYGYTF. CDR3 nucleotides: TGTGCCATCAGTGAGTCTCAGGACAGCTATGGCTACACCTTC.

V gene TRBV30 combines with J gene TRBJ1-5; perhaps TRBD1 as D (6 bases). The germline CDR1 and CDR2 sequences are GTSNPN and SVGIG (reference sequence). Trimming took off 6 bases at V and 0 bases at J, with 9 bases between the two ends. CDR3 length: 13 amino acids. The CDR3 sequence is CACEGDSNQPQHF. CDR3 in DNA: TGTGCCTGCGAGGGGGATAGCAATCAGCCCCAGCATTTT. Looking up the rest from reference TRBV30 and TRBJ1-5 gives the full variable domain: SQTIHQWPATLVQPVGSPLSLECTVEGTSNPNLYWYRQAAGRGLQLLFYSVGIGQISSEVPQNLSASRPQDRQFILSSKKLLLSDSGFYLCACEGDSNQPQHFGDGTRLSIL.

This clone was seen only a few times. The chain links TRBV9 to TRBJ1-2, with D maybe TRBD1 (5 bases). Germline loops: CDR1 SGDLS, CDR2 YYNGEE. Trimming left V 10 bases short and J 2 bases short, with 12 bases between. The CDR3 has 12 residues. CDR3 amino acids: CAPVGRNYGYTF. CDR3 bases: TGTGCCCCCGTGGGGCGAAACTATGGCTACACCTTC.

This clone was recorded once. The chain links TRBV7-8 to TRBJ1-2, with 7 bases fitting TRBD1. V gave up 0 bases and J gave up 5 bases; unmatched junction bases: 9. The CDR3 extends over 16 amino acids. Germline CDR1 and CDR2: SGHVS and FQNEAQ. The CDR3 region is CASSLASKGTVYGYTF. Written as DNA, the CDR3 is TGTGCCAGCAGCTTAGCCTCGAAGGGGACAGTGTATGGCTACACCTTC.

Regarding this clone: One end of the junction does not line up with germline, which may come from a read error. The chain has TRBV7-9 and TRBJ2-7; 8 bases match TRBD1. The germline gives CDR1 SEHNR, CDR2 FQNEAQ (reference sequence). CDR3 length equals 13 residues. The CDR3, as DNA: TGTGCCAGCAGCCTGACAGGGGCCAACGAGCTGTACTTC. This codes for CASSLTGANELYF. Looking up the rest from reference TRBV7-9 and TRBJ2-7 gives the full variable domain: DTGVSQNPRHKITKRGQNVTFRCDPISEHNRLYWYRQTLGQGPEFLTYFQNEAQLEKSRLLSDRFSAERPKGSFSTLEIQRTEQGDSAMYLCASSLTGANELYFGPGTRLTVT.

This chain uses TRBV29-1 with TRBJ2-7, with 9 bases that match TRBD1. Germline loops: CDR1 SQVTM, CDR2 ANQGSEA. V shed 4 bases, J shed 3 bases, and the junction held 10 bases outside the gene matches. The CDR3 loop spans 15 amino acids. The CDR3 sequence: CSVVPPGQGFYEQYF. The CDR3 nucleotides are TGCAGCGTTGTTCCGCCGGGACAGGGATTCTACGAGCAGTACTTC.

This chain links TRBV9 with TRBJ1-1; D unresolved. The CDR3 runs to 15 residues. Germline CDR1 is SGDLS and CDR2 is YYNGEE. V lost 0 bases and J 1 base, leaving 10 bases between the germline ends. As DNA, the CDR3 is TGTGCCAGCAGCGTAGGACTCGTAGAGAACACTGAAGCTTTCTTT. This translates into CASSVGLVENTEAFF.

The chain couples TRBV5-7 to TRBJ2-7; 16 bases fit TRBD2. TRBV5-7 has ORF status, its function being uncertain. The CDR3 totals 18 residues. The V gene end was trimmed by 3 bases and the J gene end by 5 bases; junction bases not matched to a gene: 11. As DNA, the CDR3 is TGTGCCAGCAGCTGGGGGACTAGCGGGGGGGCGATCTGCCACGAGCAGTACTTC. It specifies CASSWGTSGGAICHEQYF.